Below are 24 T cell receptor beta chains sequenced from a single sample in a study of lymphopenia after photon versus proton radiotherapy. Produced via immunoSEQ multiplex PCR; TCRdb's table is partial and in-frame only. The table shows roughly 3,000 clones, with about 94% occurring only once. The sequencing here drew on peripheral blood, taken from a patient treated with photon-based radiotherapy. These receptors were obtained from a woman between 70 and 85 years old with pancreatic cancer.

The rearrangement joins TRBV6-5 to TRBJ1-4; 7 nucleotides align to TRBD1. Per the germline V gene, CDR1 is MNHEY and CDR2 is SVGAGI. This CDR3 is built from 16 residues. With V trimmed by 2 bases and J by 8 bases, 11 bases remained unmatched. CDR3 coding DNA: TGTGCCAGCAGTTACCTCCCCGGGACAGCCGCAGAAAAACTGTTTTTT. Protein sequence: CASSYLPGTAAEKLFF.

V and J are TRBV7-2 and TRBJ2-6; D gene unclear. This CDR3 spans 16 amino acids. Trimming shortened V by 1 base and J by 0 bases, and 7 bases separated the two germline ends. Germline CDR1 SGHTA, CDR2 FQGNSA. The CDR3 region has the DNA TGTGCCAGCAGCTTAGTTGTTCGCTCTGGGGCCAACGTCCTGACTTTC. Residues: CASSLVVRSGANVLTF.

The genes are TRBV4-3 and TRBJ2-3; 9 nucleotides line up with TRBD2. CDR3 length: 17 amino acids. J lost 0 bases, V lost 2 bases, and 6 bases had no gene match. Looked up from germline, CDR1 is LGHNA and CDR2 is YSLEER. The CDR3 loop reads CASSQNSGRLSTDTQYF. Here the CDR3 DNA reads TGCGCCAGCAGCCAAAATAGCGGGAGACTTAGCACAGATACGCAGTATTTT.

The V gene is TRBV18, the J gene TRBJ2-2, with D perhaps matching TRBD2 (6 bases). This CDR3 spans 16 amino acids. The germline gives CDR1 KGHSH, CDR2 LQKENI. V dropped 1 base and J dropped 0 bases, with 9 bases sitting between them. DNA of the CDR3: TGTGCCAGCTCACCACGAGGCGGGACGAACACCGGGGAGCTGTTTTTT. Translating gives CASSPRGGTNTGELFF.

This clone was observed once. The genes are TRBV7-9 and TRBJ1-1; D is ambiguous. This CDR3 is 13 amino acids long. CDR1 is SEHNR, CDR2 FQNEAQ, per germline (reference sequence). Trimming cost V 0 bases and J 1 base, with 3 bases left between them. The CDR3 sequence: CASSLAGNTEAFF. CDR3 nucleotides: TGTGCCAGCAGCTTAGCAGGGAACACTGAAGCTTTCTTT. Variable domain in full (rest from reference TRBV7-9 and TRBJ1-1): DTGVSQNPRHKITKRGQNVTFRCDPISEHNRLYWYRQTLGQGPEFLTYFQNEAQLEKSRLLSDRFSAERPKGSFSTLEIQRTEQGDSAMYLCASSLAGNTEAFFGQGTRLTVV.

The CDR3 loop is CASSGRLGTDTQYF. CDR3 DNA: TGTGCCAGTAGCGGGAGGTTGGGCACAGATACGCAGTATTTT. The chain combines TRBV6-1 with TRBJ2-3, with 10 bases identical to TRBD2. The V and J ends lost 9 bases and 1 base, in that order; junction bases with no gene match: 4. Germline CDR1 is MNHNS and CDR2 is SASEGT. The CDR3 totals 14 residues.

The V and J genes are TRBV7-6 and TRBJ2-1; 9 positions agree with TRBD2. Losses at the gene ends were 1 base for V and 3 bases for J; bases not matched to a gene: 4. The CDR3 is made up of 16 amino acids. Germline CDR1 SGHVS, CDR2 FNYEAQ. CDR3 DNA: TGTGCCAGCAGCTTAGAGGCTAGCGGGAACTACAATGAGCAGTTCTTC. It yields the protein CASSLEASGNYNEQFF.

The V call is TRBV6-1, the J call TRBJ1-2; maybe TRBD1 (6 bases). The CDR3 length is 15 residues. Looked up from germline, CDR1 is MNHNS and CDR2 is SASEGT. V lost 4 bases and J lost 0, with 12 bases in between. The CDR3 sequence is CASSAKDRPNYGYTF. CDR3 bases: TGTGCCAGCAGTGCAAAGGACAGACCTAACTATGGCTACACCTTC.

The chain is built from TRBV18 and TRBJ1-3; TRBD1 aligns across 7 bases. The CDR3 contains 17 residues. Per the germline V gene, CDR1 is KGHSH and CDR2 is LQKENI. The V and J ends lost 3 bases and 0 bases, in that order; junction bases with no gene match: 8. The CDR3 sequence: CASSPLGQAHSGNTIYF. As DNA, the CDR3 is TGTGCCAGCTCACCGCTTGGACAGGCCCACTCTGGAAACACCATATATTTT.

The J gene is TRBJ2-7, the V gene TRBV6-1; D call uncertain. This CDR3 comprises 13 residues. Germline-derived CDR1 and CDR2 are MNHNS and SASEGT. Trimming took 5 bases from V and 0 from J, leaving 8 bases between them. CDR3 sequence: CASSWHSSYEQYF. The CDR3 DNA is TGTGCCAGCAGTTGGCATAGCTCCTACGAGCAGTACTTC.

The J gene is TRBJ1-1, the V gene TRBV19; D remains ambiguous. Germline loops: CDR1 LNHDA, CDR2 SQIVND (reference sequence). The CDR3 has 15 amino acids. V was shortened by 7 bases and J by 0 bases, with 15 bases between the two germline ends. The CDR3 spells CASTPRAVMNTEAFF. CDR3 DNA: TGTGCCAGTACCCCCCGGGCAGTCATGAACACTGAAGCTTTCTTT.

The chain couples TRBV20-1 to TRBJ2-7; no clear D. There are 11 residues in the CDR3. Germline V gene lookup returns CDR1 DFQATT and CDR2 SNEGSKA (reference sequence). Trimming removed 0 bases from V and 7 bases from J, with 7 bases in between. For the CDR3, the DNA is TGCAGTGCTAGAGATACGAGGGAGCAGTACTTC. This encodes CSARDTREQYF.

The chain employs TRBV6-5 and TRBJ2-3; the D gene is possibly TRBD2 (5 bases). The CDR3 is 16 residues long. Germline V gene lookup returns CDR1 MNHEY and CDR2 SVGAGI. The V end lost 0 bases, the J end lost 6 bases, and 16 bases lay between the germline ends. The CDR3 nucleotides are TGTGCCAGCAGTTACTCCCGGGATTCGCCCTTGGATACGCAGTATTTT. As protein: CASSYSRDSPLDTQYF.

This clone was observed once. This rearrangement joins TRBV7-9 to TRBJ2-5, with D perhaps assigned TRBD1 or TRBD2 (6 bases each). With the DNA end fitting TRBJ2-7 better, the J assignment may be wrong. Germline V lookup: CDR1 SEHNR, CDR2 FQNEAQ (reference sequence). The CDR3 has 16 residues. The DNA for the CDR3 is TGTGCCAGCAGCAAGGCGGGTGGGGGGCAATCCTACGAGCAGTACTTC. It is translated as CASSKAGGGQSYEQYF.

V and J are TRBV7-2 and TRBJ2-2, with TRBD1 matching over 8 bases. V shed 5 bases, J shed 7 bases, and the junction held 9 bases outside the gene matches. The CDR3 has 15 residues. Germline V gene sequence: CDR1 SGHTA, CDR2 FQGNSA. As DNA, the CDR3 is TGTGCCAGCAGCACCCTAACAGGGGGTTTCGGGGAGCTGTTTTTT. Encoded protein: CASSTLTGGFGELFF.

CDR3: CASSLGTSGSYNEQFF. The CDR3 DNA is TGTGCCAGCAGCTTAGGGACTAGCGGCTCCTACAATGAGCAGTTCTTC. V is TRBV5-4 and J is TRBJ2-1; 11 bases are a match to TRBD2. Germline-derived CDR1 and CDR2 are SGHNT and YYREEE (reference sequence). This CDR3 region has 16 residues. The junction had 1 base not matched to a gene; V was cut back by 2 bases and J by 0 bases.

The chain recombines TRBV11-1 with TRBJ2-1; TRBD1 matches at 9 bases. Germline assignment: CDR1 SGHAT and CDR2 FQDESV (reference sequence). There are 14 residues in the CDR3. V lost 5 bases to trimming and J lost 4 bases; unmatched junction nucleotides: 3. The CDR3 DNA reads TGTGCCAGCAGCCGGACAGGGGATTACAATGAGCAGTTCTTC. Amino acid sequence: CASSRTGDYNEQFF.

The J gene is TRBJ2-2, the V gene TRBV6-5; TRBD1 matches at 10 bases. With 6 bases clipped from V and 5 bases from J, the junction kept 6 bases outside the gene matches. CDR1 is MNHEY, CDR2 SVGAGI, per germline. This CDR3 comprises 15 residues. CDR3 sequence (DNA): TGTGCCAGCAGACCAGGGACAGGGGTTACCGGGGAGCTGTTTTTT. This translates into CASRPGTGVTGELFF.

The chain is built from TRBV15 and TRBJ2-3; no definite D call. CDR3 length equals 13 residues. CDR1 is LNHNV, CDR2 YYDKDF, per germline (reference sequence). Between the trimmed V and J ends, which lost 11 bases and 1 base, there was a span of 13 bases. In DNA form, the CDR3 reads TGTGCCGCAAAGGACGGACGCACAGATACGCAGTATTTT. Encoded protein: CAAKDGRTDTQYF.

J is TRBJ1-2 and V is TRBV5-1; 9 bases agree with TRBD1. The CDR3 extends over 16 amino acids. CDR1 is SGHRS, CDR2 YFSETQ, per germline. V was clipped by 4 bases and J by 4 bases; unmatched bases: 11. The CDR3 sequence is CASSKDRQGGTYGYTF. CDR3 nucleotides: TGCGCCAGCAGCAAAGATCGACAGGGGGGGACCTATGGCTACACCTTC. The full variable domain, its missing parts supplied by reference TRBV5-1 and TRBJ1-2, is KAGVTQTPRYLIKTRGQQVTLSCSPISGHRSVSWYQQTPGQGLQFLFEYFSETQRNKGNFPGRFSGRQFSNSRSEMNVSTLELGDSALYLCASSKDRQGGTYGYTFGSGTRLTVV.

The rearrangement joins TRBV7-8 to TRBJ1-2, with D possibly matching TRBD1 (6 bases). Germline CDR1 is SGHVS and CDR2 is FQNEAQ. The CDR3 loop spans 17 amino acids. V was shortened by 5 bases and J by 4 bases, with 23 bases between the two germline ends. As DNA, the CDR3 is TGTGCCAGCAGCGGAAGCTTTAACAGGGACTCTAGCTATGGCTACACCTTC. This sequence encodes CASSGSFNRDSSYGYTF.

This clone was counted a single time. The chain carries TRBV7-3 and TRBJ2-3, with D perhaps TRBD2 (6 bases). Trimming pared 4 bases from V and 5 bases from J, leaving 16 bases between. Germline V gene data show CDR1 as SGHTA and CDR2 as FQGTGA. This CDR3 is 15 amino acids long. The CDR3: CASSSPGTGEDTQYF. In DNA form, the CDR3 reads TGTGCCAGCAGCTCTCCCGGGACTGGAGAAGATACGCAGTATTTT.

This clone has a handful of counts. The chain carries TRBV28 and TRBJ2-7, with unresolved D. This CDR3 region has 11 residues. Trimming took off 6 bases at V and 2 bases at J, with 5 bases between the two ends. From germline, CDR1 is MDHEN and CDR2 SYDVKM. The CDR3 spells CASSHTYEQYF. The CDR3 DNA follows: TGTGCCAGCAGCCACACCTACGAGCAGTACTTC.

The chain links TRBV5-1 to TRBJ2-1; 11 bases align to TRBD1. With V trimmed by 0 bases and J by 5 bases, 10 bases remained unmatched. CDR1 SGHRS and CDR2 YFSETQ come from the germline V gene. The CDR3 has 18 amino acids. The CDR3: CASSLAPPGTGGNNEQFF. Here the CDR3 DNA reads TGCGCCAGCAGCTTGGCGCCGCCCGGGACAGGGGGGAACAATGAGCAGTTCTTC.